These T cell receptor beta chains were read from a single sample in a study of T cell repertoires in cytomegalovirus infection. TCRdb recomputed calls from the reads with MiXCR, one row per CDR3 protein. Of 150,000 to 180,000 distinct CDR3 sequences in the sample, less than 25% were seen once. Sequencing used PBMCs. The origin of the receptors is a human donor in good health (CMV status not recorded). Some clones in this sample may be carry-over from other donors' samples. Each CDR3 is given with its conserved first and last residue. Each record gives: J gene, clone size, D gene, CDR3 length, V gene, CDR3 DNA, CDR3 protein. D genes are given only for firm matches. Clone size appears in some rows only: once, few, many, or a class for an expanded clone.

j_call: TRBJ2-5; clone_size: many; d_call: NA; cdr3_length: 15; v_call: TRBV7-2; cdr3_nt: TGTGCCAGCAGCTTAGGATCGAAGGTCGGAGAGACCCAGTACTTC; cdr3_aa: CASSLGSKVGETQYF
j_call: TRBJ2-3; clone_size: NA; d_call: TRBD2; cdr3_length: 17; v_call: TRBV6-2/TRBV6-3; cdr3_nt: TGTGCCAGCAGTTGGGAGACTAGCGGGGCTATCACAGATACGCAGTATTTT; cdr3_aa: CASSWETSGAITDTQYF
j_call: TRBJ2-1; clone_size: many; d_call: TRBD2; cdr3_length: 18; v_call: TRBV7-6; cdr3_nt: TGTGCCAGCAGCTTAGGGGGACTAGCGGGAGTTGGATACAATGAGCAGTTCTTC; cdr3_aa: CASSLGGLAGVGYNEQFF
j_call: TRBJ2-7; clone_size: few; d_call: NA; cdr3_length: 14; v_call: TRBV25-1; cdr3_nt: TGTGCCAGCAGTGCCGCAGGGCGATCCTACGAGCAGTACTTC; cdr3_aa: CASSAAGRSYEQYF
j_call: TRBJ1-1; clone_size: few; d_call: NA; cdr3_length: 13; v_call: TRBV3-1; cdr3_nt: TGTGCCAGCAGCCTGACATCGAACACTGAAGCTTTCTTT; cdr3_aa: CASSLTSNTEAFF
j_call: TRBJ2-1; clone_size: once; d_call: TRBD2; cdr3_length: 15; v_call: TRBV5-1; cdr3_nt: TGCGCTAGCAGGCCCGGGACTAGCAGGGCCAATGATCAGTTCTTC; cdr3_aa: CASRPGTSRANDQFF
j_call: TRBJ2-1; clone_size: NA; d_call: TRBD1; cdr3_length: 15; v_call: TRBV7-4; cdr3_nt: TGTGCCAGCAGCGAAGGGACAGGTCCCTACAATGAGCAGTTCTTC; cdr3_aa: CASSEGTGPYNEQFF
j_call: TRBJ2-6; clone_size: few; d_call: NA; cdr3_length: 16; v_call: TRBV5-4; cdr3_nt: TGTGCCAGCAGCTTGGGCAGACCCGCCGGGGCCAACGTCCTGACTTTC; cdr3_aa: CASSLGRPAGANVLTF
j_call: TRBJ2-7; clone_size: NA; d_call: TRBD1; cdr3_length: 14; v_call: TRBV5-1; cdr3_nt: TGCGCCAGCCGGACAGGCCTTAGCTCCTACGAGCAGTACTTC; cdr3_aa: CASRTGLSSYEQYF
j_call: TRBJ2-1; clone_size: few; d_call: NA; cdr3_length: 12; v_call: TRBV13; cdr3_nt: TGTGCCAGCAGCTTAGTACGGAATGAGCAGTTCTTC; cdr3_aa: CASSLVRNEQFF
j_call: TRBJ2-2; clone_size: few; d_call: TRBD2; cdr3_length: 15; v_call: TRBV6-2/TRBV6-3; cdr3_nt: TGTGCCAGCAGTTCCGGGACTACAGGATCAGGGGAGCTGTTTTTT; cdr3_aa: CASSSGTTGSGELFF
j_call: TRBJ1-5; clone_size: NA; d_call: NA; cdr3_length: 15; v_call: TRBV28; cdr3_nt: TGTGCCAGCAGCTTCGAGGACCGCGCAGAGCAGCCCCAGCATTTT; cdr3_aa: CASSFEDRAEQPQHF
j_call: TRBJ2-5; clone_size: few; d_call: NA; cdr3_length: 13; v_call: TRBV5-1; cdr3_nt: TGCGCCAGCAGCTTGGGTAGCGACGAGACCCAGTACTTC; cdr3_aa: CASSLGSDETQYF
j_call: TRBJ2-1; clone_size: NA; d_call: TRBD2; cdr3_length: 18; v_call: TRBV6-2/TRBV6-3; cdr3_nt: TGTGCCAGCAGGTCCCACGGGGTGGGGGGGGTGGCTCCCAATGAGCAGTTCTTC; cdr3_aa: CASRSHGVGGVAPNEQFF